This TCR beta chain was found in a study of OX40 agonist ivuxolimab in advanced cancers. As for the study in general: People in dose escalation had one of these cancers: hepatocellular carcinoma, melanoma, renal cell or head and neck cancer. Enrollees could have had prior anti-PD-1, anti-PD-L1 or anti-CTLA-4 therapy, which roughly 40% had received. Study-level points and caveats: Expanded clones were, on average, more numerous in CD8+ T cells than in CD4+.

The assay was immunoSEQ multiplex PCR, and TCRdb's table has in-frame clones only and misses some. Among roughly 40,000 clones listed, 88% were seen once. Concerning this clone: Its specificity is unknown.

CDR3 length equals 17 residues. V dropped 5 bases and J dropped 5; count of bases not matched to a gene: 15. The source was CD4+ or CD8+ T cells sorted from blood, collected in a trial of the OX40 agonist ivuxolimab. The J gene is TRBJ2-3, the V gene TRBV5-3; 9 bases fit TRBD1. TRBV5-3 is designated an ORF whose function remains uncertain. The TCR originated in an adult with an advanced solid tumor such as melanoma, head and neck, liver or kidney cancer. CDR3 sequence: CARRQNQDRGGKDTQYF. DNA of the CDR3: TGTGCCAGAAGACAAAATCAGGACAGGGGAGGAAAAGATACGCAGTATTTT.